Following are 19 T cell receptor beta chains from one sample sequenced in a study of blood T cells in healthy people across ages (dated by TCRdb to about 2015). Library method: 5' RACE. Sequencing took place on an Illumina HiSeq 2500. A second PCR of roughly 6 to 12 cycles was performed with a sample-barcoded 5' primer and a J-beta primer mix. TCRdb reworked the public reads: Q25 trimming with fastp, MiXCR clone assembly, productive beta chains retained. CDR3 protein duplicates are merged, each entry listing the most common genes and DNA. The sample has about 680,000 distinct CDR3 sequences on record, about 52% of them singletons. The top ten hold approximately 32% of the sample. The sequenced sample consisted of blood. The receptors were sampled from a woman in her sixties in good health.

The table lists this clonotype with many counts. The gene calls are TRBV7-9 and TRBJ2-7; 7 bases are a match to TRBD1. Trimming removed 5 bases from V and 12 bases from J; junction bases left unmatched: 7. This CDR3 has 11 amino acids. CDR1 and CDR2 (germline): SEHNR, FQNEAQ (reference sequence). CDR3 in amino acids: CASSPDRVAYF. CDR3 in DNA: TGTGCCAGCAGCCCAGACAGGGTAGCGTACTTC.

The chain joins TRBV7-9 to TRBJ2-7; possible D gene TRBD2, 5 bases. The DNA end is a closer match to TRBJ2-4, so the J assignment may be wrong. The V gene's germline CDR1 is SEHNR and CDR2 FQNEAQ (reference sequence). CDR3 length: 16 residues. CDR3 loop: CASSRGFEGVQNIQYF. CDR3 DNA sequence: TGTGCCAGCAGCCGCGGATTTGAGGGCGTTCAAAACATTCAGTACTTC.

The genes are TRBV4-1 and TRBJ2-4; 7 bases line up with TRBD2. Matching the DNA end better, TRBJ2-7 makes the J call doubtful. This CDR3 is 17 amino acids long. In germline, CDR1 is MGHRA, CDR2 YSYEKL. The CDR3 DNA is TGCGCCAGCAGCCACGCAGCGGGGCTAGCGGAGACCTACGAGCAGTACTTC. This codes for CASSHAAGLAETYEQYF.

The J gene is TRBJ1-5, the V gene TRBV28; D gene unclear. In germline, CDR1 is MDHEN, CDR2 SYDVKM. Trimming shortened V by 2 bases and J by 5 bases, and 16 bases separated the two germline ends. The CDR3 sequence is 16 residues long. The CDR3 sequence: CASSLKGRGRYQPQHF. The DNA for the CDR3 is TGTGCCAGCAGTTTAAAGGGCCGAGGAAGATATCAGCCCCAGCATTTT.

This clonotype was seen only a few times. CDR3 nucleotide sequence: TGTGCCTGGAGTGATTGGAGGGCTGAGACCCAGTACTTC. Amino acid sequence: CAWSDWRAETQYF. The chain combines TRBV30 with TRBJ2-7; tentatively, D is TRBD2 (6 bases). The J call may not be correct, given that the DNA end is closer to TRBJ2-5. Germline lookup yields CDR1 GTSNPN and CDR2 SVGIG (reference sequence). The CDR3 spans 13 residues.

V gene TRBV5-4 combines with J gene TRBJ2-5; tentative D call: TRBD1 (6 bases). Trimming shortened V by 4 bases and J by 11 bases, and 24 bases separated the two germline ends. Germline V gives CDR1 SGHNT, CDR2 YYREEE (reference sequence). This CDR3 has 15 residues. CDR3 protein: CASSKRDKINNEQYF. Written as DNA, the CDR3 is TGTGCCAGCAGCAAGAGGGACAAAATTAACAATGAGCAGTACTTC. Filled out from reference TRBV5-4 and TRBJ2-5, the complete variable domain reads ETGVTQSPTHLIKTRGQQVTLRCSSQSGHNTVSWYQQALGQGPQFIFQYYREEENGRGNFPPRFSGLQFPNYSSELNVNALELDDSALYLCASSKRDKINNEQYFGPGTRLLVL.

The CDR3 spells CASSLGWGGLNEKLFF. The CDR3 coding sequence is TGTGCCAGCAGCTTAGGATGGGGGGGCCTTAATGAAAAACTGTTTTTT. The rearrangement uses TRBV7-9 and TRBJ1-4, with D possibly TRBD1 on 6 matching bases. This CDR3 is built from 16 residues. Looked up from germline, CDR1 is SEHNR and CDR2 is FQNEAQ (reference sequence). The germline V and J ends were trimmed by 1 base and 4 bases, with 13 bases remaining between them.

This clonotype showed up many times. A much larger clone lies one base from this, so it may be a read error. CDR3 DNA: TGTGCCAGCAGTGTTGGGGGGGCCGGAGATACGCAGTATTTT. This codes for CASSVGGAGDTQYF. V is TRBV12-3 or TRBV12-4 and J is TRBJ2-3; possible D gene TRBD2, 7 bases. The CDR3 has 14 amino acids. V was shortened by 5 bases and J by 5 bases, with 14 bases between the two germline ends.

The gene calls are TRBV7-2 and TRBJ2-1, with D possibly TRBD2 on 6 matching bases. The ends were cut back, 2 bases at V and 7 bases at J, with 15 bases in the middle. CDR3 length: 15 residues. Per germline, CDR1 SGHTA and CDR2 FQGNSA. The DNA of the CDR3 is TGTGCCAGCAGCTTATCAGGAGGAGGGAAGAATGAGCAGTTCTTC. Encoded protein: CASSLSGGGKNEQFF.

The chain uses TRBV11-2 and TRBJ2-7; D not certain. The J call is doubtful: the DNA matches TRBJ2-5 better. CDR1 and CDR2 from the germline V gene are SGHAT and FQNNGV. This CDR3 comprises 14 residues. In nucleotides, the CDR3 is TGTGCCAGCAGCTTAGACAGGCCTCCAGAGACCCAGTACTTC. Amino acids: CASSLDRPPETQYF.

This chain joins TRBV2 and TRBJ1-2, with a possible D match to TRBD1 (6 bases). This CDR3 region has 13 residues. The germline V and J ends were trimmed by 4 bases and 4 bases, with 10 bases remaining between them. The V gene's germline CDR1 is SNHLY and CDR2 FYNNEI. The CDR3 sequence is CASSVQGGYGYTF. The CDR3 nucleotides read TGTGCCAGCAGTGTACAGGGTGGCTATGGCTACACCTTC.

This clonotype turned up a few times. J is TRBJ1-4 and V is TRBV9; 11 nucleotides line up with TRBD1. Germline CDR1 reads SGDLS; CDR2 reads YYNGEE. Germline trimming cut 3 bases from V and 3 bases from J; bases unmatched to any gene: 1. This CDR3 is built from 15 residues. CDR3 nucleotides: TGTGCCAGCAGCGGGGACAGGGGGGCTAATGAAAAACTGTTTTTT. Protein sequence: CASSGDRGANEKLFF.

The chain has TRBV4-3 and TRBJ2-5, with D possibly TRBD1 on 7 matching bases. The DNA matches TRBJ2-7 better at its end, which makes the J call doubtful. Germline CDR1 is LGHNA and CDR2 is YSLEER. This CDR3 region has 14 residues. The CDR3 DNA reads TGCGCCAGCAGCCAAGTTGGAGGGGGCAACGAGCAGTACTTC. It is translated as CASSQVGGGNEQYF.

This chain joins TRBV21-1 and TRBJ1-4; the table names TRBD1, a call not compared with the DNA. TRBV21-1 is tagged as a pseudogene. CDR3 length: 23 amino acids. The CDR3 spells CASSPIYLRPGQGPVATNEKLFF. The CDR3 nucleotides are TGTGCCAGCAGCCCTATCTATCTCAGGCCGGGACAGGGGCCAGTTGCAACTAATGAAAAACTGTTTTTT.

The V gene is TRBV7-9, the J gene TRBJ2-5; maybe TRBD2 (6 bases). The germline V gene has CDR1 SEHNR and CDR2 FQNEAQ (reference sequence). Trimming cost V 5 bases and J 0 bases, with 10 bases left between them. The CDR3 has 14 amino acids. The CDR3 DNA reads TGTGCCAGCAGCAGGACTACACACCAAGAGACCCAGTACTTC. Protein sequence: CASSRTTHQETQYF.

CDR3 sequence reads: CASSYPPGTSGRGISNEQFF. The CDR3 nucleotides read TGTGCCAGCAGTTACCCGCCCGGGACTAGCGGGAGAGGAATCTCGAATGAGCAGTTCTTC. The rearrangement uses TRBV6-2 or TRBV6-3 and TRBJ2-1, with 14 bases matching TRBD2. This CDR3 spans 20 amino acids. Germline lookup yields CDR1 MNHEY and CDR2 SVGEGT. Trimming removed 2 bases from V and 7 bases from J; junction bases left unmatched: 16.

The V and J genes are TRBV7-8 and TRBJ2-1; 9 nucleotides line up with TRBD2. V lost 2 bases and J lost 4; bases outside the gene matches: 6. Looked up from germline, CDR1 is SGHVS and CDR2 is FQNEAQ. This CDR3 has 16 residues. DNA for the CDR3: TGTGCCAGCAGCTTAAATATAGCGGGAGCTTACAATGAGCAGTTCTTC. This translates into CASSLNIAGAYNEQFF.

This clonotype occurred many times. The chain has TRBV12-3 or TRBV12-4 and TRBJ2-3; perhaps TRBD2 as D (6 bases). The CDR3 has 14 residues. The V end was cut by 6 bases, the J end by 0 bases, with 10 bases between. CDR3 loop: CASRGSGSTDTQYF. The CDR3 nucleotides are TGTGCCAGCAGGGGGAGCGGGAGCACAGATACGCAGTATTTT.

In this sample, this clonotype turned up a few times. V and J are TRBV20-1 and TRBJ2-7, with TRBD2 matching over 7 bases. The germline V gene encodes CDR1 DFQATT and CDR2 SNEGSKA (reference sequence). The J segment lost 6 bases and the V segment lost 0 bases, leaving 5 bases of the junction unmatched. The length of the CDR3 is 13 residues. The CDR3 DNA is TGCAGTGCTAGAGATCGCCCGGGGGGCGAGCAGTACTTC. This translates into CSARDRPGGEQYF.